This TCR beta chain is from a study of T-cell reconstitution after alpha-beta-depleted transplantation in children. As it was prepared, the TCRbeta library received unique molecular identifiers. TCRdb itself ran the PCR reads through MiXCR, one entry per CDR3 protein. Among hundreds of thousands of distinct CDR3 sequences listed, 8% to 9.5% were seen once. In this sample, this clonotype turned up many times. The CDR3 loop spans 15 amino acids. CDR1 is SGHKS, CDR2 YYEKEE, per germline (reference sequence). The V gene lost 0 bases and the J gene lost 5 bases, with 14 bases spanning the gap. The source is a human donor who donated a stem cell graft to a child with acute lymphoblastic leukemia. The chain uses TRBV5-5 and TRBJ1-1, with a weak D call TRBD1 (5 bases). The specimen comprised PBMCs from the stem cell graft donor, sampled from the stem cell graft. The DNA of the CDR3 is TGTGCCAGCAGCTTGGGGCAGGACATAACAACTGAAGCTTTCTTT. Translated, it gives CASSLGQDITTEAFF.